This T cell receptor beta chain was sequenced for a study of shared clonotypes between healthy human individuals. Findings and limits, study-wide: Around 5% of naive CD4 clonotypes were common to a handful of donors. Sampling used blood alone; tissue repertoires probably differ.

With 1 base removed from V and 2 bases from J, the gap between germline ends came to 8 bases. The CDR3 contains 15 residues. Germline assignment: CDR1 MGHRA and CDR2 YSYEKL. Deep was the level used in running the assay. Sorted subsets were amplified in replicate PCRs using 150 to 250 ng DNA, 30,000 to 35,000 T cell genomes. Here immunoSEQ multiplex PCR was the method, and the copy in TCRdb shows in-frame clones only, minus some. In the table there are around 700,000 clones, about three quarters of which are singletons. This clone has a single count. Its antigen is still unknown. The source is a woman in her 30s in good health. This sequence joins TRBV4-1 and TRBJ1-4, with a weak D call TRBD1 (5 bases). The source material was memory CD4+ T cells sorted from blood. Subset given: CD45RA-negative fraction. The CDR3 here is CASSQVRQTNEKLFF. The CDR3, as DNA: TGCGCCAGCAGCCAAGTAAGACAGACTAATGAAAAACTGTTTTTT.